This entry lists 22 T cell receptor beta chains sequenced from one sample in a study of blood T cell repertoires in COVID-19. Produced via immunoSEQ multiplex PCR; TCRdb's table is partial and in-frame only. This table has approximately 500,000 clones, roughly 90% appearing once. Sample: PBMCs or T cells enriched from blood (not recorded which). Source of these receptors: a woman aged 40 to 50 who had recovered from COVID-19.

This chain links TRBV10-3 with TRBJ2-3; TRBD2 aligns across 12 bases. The V and J ends lost 6 bases and 0 bases, in that order; junction bases with no gene match: 10. Germline loops: CDR1 ENHRY, CDR2 SYGVKD. This CDR3 is 18 amino acids long. Here the CDR3 DNA reads TGTGCCATCAGCGGGCTAGCGGGAGGGTCACAGAGCACAGATACGCAGTATTTT. Translation: CAISGLAGGSQSTDTQYF.

The chain recombines TRBV3-1 (or the pseudogene TRBV3-2) with TRBJ2-3; TRBD1 is a possible D gene (5 bases). Looked up from germline, CDR1 is LGHDT and CDR2 is YNNKEL (reference sequence). The V and J ends lost 0 bases and 6 bases respectively, with 19 bases between them. CDR3 length equals 17 residues. CDR3 sequence: CASSQDTLGQALDTQYF. The CDR3 coding sequence is TGTGCCAGCAGCCAAGATACCCTGGGGCAGGCCCTTGATACGCAGTATTTT.

The chain carries TRBV27 and TRBJ1-1; 12 bases map to TRBD1. CDR1 and CDR2 (germline): MNHEY, SMNVEV (reference sequence). J was trimmed by 10 bases and V by 5 bases; bases with no gene match: 11. CDR3 length: 15 residues. The CDR3: CASSPPTGTGGVAFF. The DNA of the CDR3 is TGTGCCAGCAGTCCACCGACCGGGACAGGGGGCGTAGCTTTCTTT.

The chain links TRBV19 to TRBJ1-2, with D possibly TRBD1 on 5 matching bases. Trimming cost V 2 bases and J 3 bases, with 13 bases left between them. The CDR3 runs to 15 residues. From germline, CDR1 is LNHDA and CDR2 SQIVND (reference sequence). The CDR3 bases are TGTGCCAGTAGTATAAATCCGGGACTACACTATGGCTACACCTTC. Its protein is CASSINPGLHYGYTF.

The V call is TRBV7-9, the J call TRBJ1-1; the D is unclear. The V end was cut by 0 bases, the J end by 3 bases, with 8 bases between. CDR1 SEHNR and CDR2 FQNEAQ come from the germline V gene (reference sequence). This CDR3 region has 14 residues. CDR3 in amino acids: CASSLAKTYTEAFF. As DNA, the CDR3 is TGTGCCAGCAGCTTAGCAAAGACTTACACTGAAGCTTTCTTT. The whole variable domain, remainder taken from reference TRBV7-9 and TRBJ1-1, is DTGVSQNPRHKITKRGQNVTFRCDPISEHNRLYWYRQTLGQGPEFLTYFQNEAQLEKSRLLSDRFSAERPKGSFSTLEIQRTEQGDSAMYLCASSLAKTYTEAFFGQGTRLTVV.

The chain recombines TRBV2 with TRBJ1-1; tentative D call: TRBD1 (6 bases). Germline CDR1 SNHLY, CDR2 FYNNEI. The CDR3 contains 14 residues. The ends were cut back, 6 bases at V and 3 bases at J, with 14 bases in the middle. The CDR3 sequence: CASRLQGDDTEAFF. The CDR3 coding sequence is TGTGCCAGCAGGTTACAGGGTGATGACACTGAAGCTTTCTTT.

The sample holds a few counts of this clone. V usage is TRBV15 and J usage is TRBJ1-5; TRBD1 matches at 7 bases. The CDR3 spans 17 residues. Trimming cost V 0 bases and J 6 bases; bases outside gene matches: 11. The germline CDR1 and CDR2 sequences are LNHNV and YYDKDF (reference sequence). For the CDR3, the DNA is TGTGCCACCAGCAGAGATCTAGGAGGGGGCCATCGTCAGCCCCAGCATTTT. Its protein product is CATSRDLGGGHRQPQHF.

The V and J genes are TRBV18 and TRBJ2-7; 14 positions match TRBD2. Germline loops: CDR1 KGHSH, CDR2 LQKENI. V trimming: 3 bases; J trimming: 2 bases; junction bases outside the gene matches: 12. The CDR3 is 19 amino acids. CDR3 amino acids: CASSPYPGTSGRRAYEQYF. The CDR3 nucleotides are TGTGCCAGCTCACCTTACCCGGGGACTAGCGGGAGAAGGGCCTACGAGCAGTACTTC.

V and J are TRBV7-2 and TRBJ2-7; a possible D gene is TRBD2 (6 bases). The CDR3 totals 14 residues. Trimming shortened V by 3 bases and J by 4 bases, and 13 bases separated the two germline ends. Germline-derived CDR1 and CDR2 are SGHTA and FQGNSA. CDR3 protein: CASSFIGRWYEQYF. CDR3 in DNA: TGTGCCAGCAGCTTTATAGGGAGGTGGTACGAGCAGTACTTC.

The rearrangement links TRBV5-5 to TRBJ1-6, with D maybe TRBD1 (5 bases). CDR1 and CDR2 from the germline V gene are SGHKS and YYEKEE (reference sequence). The V end was cut by 0 bases, the J end by 9 bases, with 22 bases between. This CDR3 has 18 amino acids. The CDR3 DNA reads TGTGCCAGCAGCTTGGTCCCGATGTCAAGGGGAGGAGGTTCACCCCTCCACTTT. As protein: CASSLVPMSRGGGSPLHF.

The chain links TRBV19 to TRBJ2-3, with TRBD2 matching 9 bases. Germline CDR1 is LNHDA and CDR2 is SQIVND (reference sequence). The CDR3 runs to 16 residues. V shed 3 bases, J shed 0 bases, and the junction held 4 bases outside the gene matches. The DNA for the CDR3 is TGTGCCAGTAGTATGAGGGCGGGAGGGAGCACAGATACGCAGTATTTT. Its protein product is CASSMRAGGSTDTQYF.

The sample holds one count of this clone. The rearrangement uses TRBV5-1 and TRBJ1-2, with no clear D. The ends were cut back, 0 bases at V and 8 bases at J, with 5 bases in the middle. The CDR3 is 11 amino acids. The germline gives CDR1 SGHRS, CDR2 YFSETQ. Here the CDR3 reads CASSLGQGYTF. Written as DNA, the CDR3 is TGCGCCAGCAGCTTGGGTCAGGGCTACACCTTC.

The chain combines TRBV29-1 with TRBJ1-1; D may be TRBD1 (5 bases). The CDR3 runs 13 residues. Germline CDR1 is SQVTM and CDR2 is ANQGSEA. With 5 bases removed from V and 0 bases from J, the gap between germline ends came to 10 bases. The CDR3 protein is CSVLGHMNTEAFF. The CDR3 DNA sequence: TGCAGCGTTTTAGGACATATGAACACTGAAGCTTTCTTT.

CDR3 sequence reads: CASSYGLAGNTGELFF. For the CDR3, the DNA is TGTGCCAGTAGTTACGGACTAGCGGGTAACACCGGGGAGCTGTTTTTT. The V and J genes are TRBV19 and TRBJ2-2, with TRBD2 identical over 11 bases. The V segment lost 5 bases and the J segment 2 bases; nucleotides outside the gene matches: 4. CDR3 size: 16 residues. Germline V gene lookup returns CDR1 LNHDA and CDR2 SQIVND (reference sequence).

The V gene is TRBV10-1, the J gene TRBJ2-1; D is ambiguous. This CDR3 comprises 16 residues. V was trimmed by 0 bases and J by 0 bases, leaving 9 bases between them. Germline CDR1 and CDR2: WNHNN and SYGVQD (reference sequence). The chain's CDR3 is CASSESGRYSYNEQFF. The CDR3 DNA sequence: TGCGCCAGCAGTGAGTCGGGCAGGTACTCCTACAATGAGCAGTTCTTC.

The chain recombines TRBV7-2 with TRBJ1-1; D perhaps matches TRBD1 (5 bases). The V gene lost 1 base and the J gene lost 4 bases, with 10 bases spanning the gap. The CDR3 has 14 amino acids. Germline-derived CDR1 and CDR2 are SGHTA and FQGNSA. The CDR3 bases are TGTGCCAGCAGCTTAGTAGGGGCATCCACTGAAGCTTTCTTT. This translates into CASSLVGASTEAFF.

The V gene is TRBV5-1, the J gene TRBJ2-1; 7 bases are shared with TRBD2. The CDR3 sequence is 16 residues long. Germline values: CDR1 SGHRS, CDR2 YFSETQ. V lost 3 bases, J lost 2 bases, and 8 bases stayed unmatched. The DNA for the CDR3 is TGCGCCAGCAGCTCAGTAGCGGGTGGGACCTACAATGAGCAGTTCTTC. This codes for CASSSVAGGTYNEQFF.

V usage is TRBV27 and J usage is TRBJ1-2; D gene uncertain. V lost 6 bases, J lost 6 bases, and 11 bases lay in between. Germline V CDR1 and CDR2: MNHEY, SMNVEV (reference sequence). The CDR3 length is 12 residues. CDR3 nucleotides: TGTGCCAGCAGGACGGTTCGGGATGGCTACACCTTC. This codes for CASRTVRDGYTF.

The CDR3 region has the DNA TGTGCCAGCAGCCCGGGACTAGCGGGTAATACCGGGGAGCTGTTTTTT. Encoded protein: CASSPGLAGNTGELFF. This rearrangement joins TRBV5-4 to TRBJ2-2, with 12 bases lining up with TRBD2. The J segment lost 5 bases and the V segment lost 4 bases, leaving 6 bases of the junction unmatched. The CDR3 loop spans 16 amino acids. CDR1 and CDR2 from the germline V gene are SGHNT and YYREEE (reference sequence).

This chain joins TRBV7-8 and TRBJ2-1, with D perhaps matching TRBD2 (5 bases). The V end lost 9 bases, the J end lost 6 bases, and 21 bases lay between the germline ends. The germline V gene has CDR1 SGHVS and CDR2 FQNEAQ. The CDR3 loop spans 15 amino acids. CDR3 in DNA: TGTGCCAGTTCCCCCCAAGGGAGTAGGGTCAATGAGCAGTTCTTC. Encoded protein: CASSPQGSRVNEQFF.

The chain joins TRBV12-3 or TRBV12-4 to TRBJ2-7; possibly TRBD2 for D (5 bases). V lost 4 bases and J lost 6, with 13 bases in between. The CDR3 sequence is 13 residues long. CDR3 amino acids: CASSWAELGEQYF. In nucleotides, the CDR3 is TGTGCCAGCAGTTGGGCCGAACTAGGCGAGCAGTACTTC.

The chain uses TRBV9 and TRBJ2-3, with 7 bases lining up with TRBD2. Germline V CDR1 and CDR2: SGDLS, YYNGEE. Unmatched junction bases numbered 8, after V lost 4 bases and J lost 3 bases. CDR3 length: 15 residues. In DNA, the CDR3 is TGTGCCAGCAGCCAAGGACTAGGTGGGACAGATACGCAGTATTTT. It is translated as CASSQGLGGTDTQYF.